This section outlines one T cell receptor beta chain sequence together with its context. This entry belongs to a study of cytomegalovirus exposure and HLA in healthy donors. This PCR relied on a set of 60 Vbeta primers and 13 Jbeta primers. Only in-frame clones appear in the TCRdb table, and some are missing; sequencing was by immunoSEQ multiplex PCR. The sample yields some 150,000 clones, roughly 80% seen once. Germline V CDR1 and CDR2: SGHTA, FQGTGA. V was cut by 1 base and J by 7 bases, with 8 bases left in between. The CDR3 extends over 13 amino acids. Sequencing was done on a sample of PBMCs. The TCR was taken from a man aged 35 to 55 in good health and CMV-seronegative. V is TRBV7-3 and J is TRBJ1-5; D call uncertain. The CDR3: CASSLSEGQPQHF. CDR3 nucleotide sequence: TGTGCCAGCAGCTTAAGTGAGGGCCAGCCCCAGCATTTT.